These T cell receptor beta chains were read from a single sample in a study of blood T cell repertoires in COVID-19. The table came from immunoSEQ multiplex PCR; TCRdb's copy has only in-frame clones and leaves some out. The table has 150,000 to 200,000 clones, more than 70% seen once. Source material: peripheral blood. These receptors came from a human donor in a cohort sampled during active COVID-19. CDR3s include the opening cysteine and the closing phenylalanine or tryptophan. D genes are given only for firm matches. Some rows mark clone size as missing; the rest say once, few, many or name a class of expanded clone.

J	size	V	D	DNA	CDR3
TRBJ1-5	.	TRBV7-8	.	TGTGCCAGCAGCTTAGTTCCAGGAAATAGCAATCAGCCCCAGCATTTT	CASSLVPGNSNQPQHF
TRBJ2-7	.	TRBV3-1/TRBV3-2	.	TGTGCCAGCAGCCAAGACTGGCGGCTCGCGGAGCAGTACTTC	CASSQDWRLAEQYF
TRBJ1-1	.	TRBV7-8	TRBD1	TGTGCCAGCAGCTCAAGACAGGGAAGGGAAGCTTTCTTT	CASSSRQGREAFF
TRBJ2-1	.	TRBV11-2	.	TGTGCCAGCAGCCTTCTAAGTGGCGGGGACCCCTACAATGAGCAGTTCTTC	CASSLLSGGDPYNEQFF
TRBJ2-3	.	TRBV7-2	.	TGTGCCAGCAGCTTACAGGGGGGCCTCACAGATACGCAGTATTTT	CASSLQGGLTDTQYF
TRBJ2-7	.	TRBV4-1	.	TGCGCCAGCAGCCAAGGGTCGGGACACCCATACGAGCAGTACTTC	CASSQGSGHPYEQYF
TRBJ1-2	.	TRBV6-6	TRBD1	TGTGCCAGCAGTTCTTCCGGGACAGAATATGGCTACACCTTC	CASSSSGTEYGYTF
TRBJ1-2	.	TRBV7-2	.	TGTGCCAGCAGCTTACCTCCTTTCTATGGCTACACCTTC	CASSLPPFYGYTF
TRBJ2-2	.	TRBV27	.	TGTGCCAGCAGATCCGGGACAGGGACTAGGAGTATCACCGGGGAGCTGTTTTTT	CASRSGTGTRSITGELFF
TRBJ2-1	.	TRBV9	TRBD2	TGTGCCAGCAGCGTAGAAACTAGCGGAAACAATGAGCAGTTCTTC	CASSVETSGNNEQFF
TRBJ2-7	.	TRBV6-5	.	TGTGCCAGCAGAAGAGTACAGGGCTACGAGCAGTACTTC	CASRRVQGYEQYF
TRBJ2-2	.	TRBV5-4	TRBD2	TGTGCCAGCAGCTTGGCGGGGGGAGACGGGGAGCTGTTTTTT	CASSLAGGDGELFF
TRBJ1-5	.	TRBV5-1	.	TGCGCCAGCAGCTTGGGGGCAGGGTCGGGCCAGCCCCAGCATTTT	CASSLGAGSGQPQHF
TRBJ2-3	.	TRBV5-1	TRBD1	TGCGCCAGCAGCTTGGCCCCAGGGGGAGATACGCAGTATTTT	CASSLAPGGDTQYF
TRBJ1-4	.	TRBV3-1/TRBV3-2	.	TGTGCCAGCAGCCGAGGACTCGAGGCAACTAATGAAAAACTGTTTTTT	CASSRGLEATNEKLFF
TRBJ2-1	.	TRBV19	TRBD2	TGTGCCAGTAGTACTAGCGGCTCCTACAATGAGCAGTTCTTC	CASSTSGSYNEQFF
TRBJ2-5	.	TRBV10-2	.	TGCGCCAGCAGTGGGTCCCTAGTGGAGACCCAGTACTTC	CASSGSLVETQYF
TRBJ2-7	.	TRBV4-2	TRBD1	TGTGCCAGCAGCCAAGGGACAGGGAAATACGAGCAGTACTTC	CASSQGTGKYEQYF
TRBJ1-1	once	TRBV19	.	TGTGCCAGTAGTATTCAGAGGCCGGGTAAAGCTTTCTTT	CASSIQRPGKAFF
TRBJ2-7	.	TRBV2	TRBD1	TGTGCCAGCAGGGACAGGGGGCTTTTAGGAGGGACCTACGAGCAGTACTTC	CASRDRGLLGGTYEQYF
TRBJ1-3	.	TRBV7-6	.	TGTGCCAGCAGCTCTAACAGGCGCTCTGGAAACACCATATATTTT	CASSSNRRSGNTIYF
TRBJ1-1	.	TRBV7-9	TRBD1	TGTGCCAGCAGCTTATGGGGGACAGGGGCCACTGAAGCTTTCTTT	CASSLWGTGATEAFF
TRBJ2-7	.	TRBV24-1	.	TGTGCCACCAACCCGCAGGGGAGAAGAAACGAGCAGTACTTC	CATNPQGRRNEQYF
TRBJ2-2	.	TRBV4-2	TRBD2	TGTGCCAGCAGCCAACTAGCGGGAGGGCCCTCCGGGGAGCTGTTTTTT	CASSQLAGGPSGELFF
TRBJ2-7	.	TRBV4-2	TRBD2	TGTGCCAGCAGCCGACTAGCGGGGACCTACGAGCAGTACTTC	CASSRLAGTYEQYF
TRBJ2-7	.	TRBV3-1/TRBV3-2	TRBD2	TGTGCCAGCAGCCAAGTTCGGTGGCGGACTAGCGGGAGAGGTAGCGAGCAGTACTTC	CASSQVRWRTSGRGSEQYF
TRBJ1-2	.	TRBV2	TRBD1	TGTGCCAGCAGAAGGGACAGCCTCTATGGCTACACCTTC	CASRRDSLYGYTF
TRBJ2-5	.	TRBV11-2	TRBD1	TGTGCCAGCAGCTACCCACAGGGGTCCCAAGAGACCCAGTACTTC	CASSYPQGSQETQYF
TRBJ1-2	.	TRBV27	TRBD1	TGTGCCAGCAGTACTAACAGGGGGTTCTATGGCTACACCTTC	CASSTNRGFYGYTF
TRBJ1-5	.	TRBV19	.	TGTGCCAGTAGTAGCAGCAGGGGTTACATTCAGCCCCAGCATTTT	CASSSSRGYIQPQHF
TRBJ1-1	.	TRBV9	TRBD1	TGTGCCAGCAGCGCGCGGACAGGGGGCACTGAAGCTTTCTTT	CASSARTGGTEAFF
TRBJ2-2	.	TRBV18	.	TGTGCCAGCTCACCGGGGCAGACGAACACCGGGGAGCTGTTTTTT	CASSPGQTNTGELFF
TRBJ1-6	.	TRBV15	.	TGTGCCACCAGCAGAGCCCGTTTTAATTCACCCCTCCACTTT	CATSRARFNSPLHF
TRBJ2-1	.	TRBV4-1	.	TGCGCCGGTAGATTGGAGCACAACTCCTACAATGAGCAGTTCTTC	CAGRLEHNSYNEQFF
TRBJ1-6	.	TRBV2	.	TGTGCCAGCAGCTCCGAGGCGGGCAGATCTTCACCCCTCCACTTT	CASSSEAGRSSPLHF
TRBJ2-7	.	TRBV14	.	TGTGCCAGCAGCCTCCACTACGAACAGTACTTC	CASSLHYEQYF
TRBJ2-7	.	TRBV7-2	TRBD1	TGTGCCAGCAGCACGCAGACAGGGGGCGGGTACGAGCAGTACTTC	CASSTQTGGGYEQYF
TRBJ2-5	.	TRBV7-2	TRBD2	TGTGCCAGCAGCTTAGTCCCCAGCGGGGGGCAAGAGACCCAGTACTTC	CASSLVPSGGQETQYF
TRBJ2-7	once	TRBV9	.	TGTGCCAGCAGCATAGAGACAGGTCCCACCTACGAGCAGTACTTC	CASSIETGPTYEQYF
TRBJ1-1	.	TRBV5-5	TRBD1	TGTGCCAGCAGCTTACGCGAGACAGGGCCGAGGATGAACACTGAAGCTTTCTTT	CASSLRETGPRMNTEAFF
TRBJ2-7	.	TRBV4-3	.	TGCGCCAGCAGCCAAGATCGGGGGAGTTCCCCCGAGCAGTACTTC	CASSQDRGSSPEQYF
TRBJ2-6	.	TRBV30	TRBD1	TGTGCCTGGTCATCGGGACAGGGGTACTCTGGGGCCAACGTCCTGACTTTC	CAWSSGQGYSGANVLTF
TRBJ1-3	.	TRBV6-5	.	TGTGCCAGCAGCCCACTCCGCGGGGGAAACACCATATATTTT	CASSPLRGGNTIYF
TRBJ2-7	few	TRBV27	.	TGTGCCAGCAGTTCCTCCCTTCTTTCCTACGAGCAGTACTTC	CASSSSLLSYEQYF
TRBJ1-1	.	TRBV20-1	TRBD1	TGCAGTGCTACCCGGGACAGGGAAGCTTTCTTT	CSATRDREAFF
TRBJ1-2	few	TRBV7-9	.	TGTGCCAGCAGCTTAAAAGGGCTAGCTCCCTATGGCTACACCTTC	CASSLKGLAPYGYTF
TRBJ2-1	.	TRBV7-9	TRBD1	TGTGCCAGCAGCTTTCCTACAGGGGGCATACATGAGCAGTTCTTC	CASSFPTGGIHEQFF
TRBJ2-5	.	TRBV2	.	TGTGCCGGGGGCCCTGGGGCAGGGTTTGGAGAGACCCAGTACTTC	CAGGPGAGFGETQYF
TRBJ2-7	.	TRBV6-5	TRBD1	TGTGCCAGCAGTTACCGGGACAGGGGTCATTACGAGCAGTACTTC	CASSYRDRGHYEQYF